The rows below give T cell receptor gamma chains drawn from one sample of a study of Vδ1+ human thymocytes. TCRdb redid the clone calls on the multiplex PCR reads with CATT. Among some 22,000 gamma-chain clones listed, approximately 14% were seen once. The material sequenced was Vdelta1+ gamma-delta thymocytes from the thymus. The receptors shown here come from a child under two years old who had congenital heart surgery. Each CDR3 is given with its conserved first and last residue. The order of the fields is J gene, V gene, clone size, CDR3 protein, CDR3 DNA. Size is stated for part of the rows, as once, few or many counts, or as a class when the clone is expanded.

TRGJ1/TRGJ2 | TRGV3 | few | CATWDRGYYKKLF | TGTGCCACCTGGGACCGCGGTTATTATAAGAAACTCTTT
TRGJ1/TRGJ2 | TRGV4 | few | CATWDGLAGHYKKLF | TGTGCCACCTGGGATGGTCTGGCAGGGCATTATAAGAAACTCTTT
TRGJ1/TRGJ2 | TRGV8 | few | CATWDMVVYYKKLF | TGTGCCACCTGGGATATGGTCGTATATTATAAGAAACTCTTT
TRGJ1/TRGJ2 | TRGV2 | - | CATWDGPDYKKLF | TGTGCCACCTGGGACGGGCCAGACTATAAGAAACTCTTT
TRGJP1 | TRGV4 | once | CATWNGGYTTGWFKIF | TGTGCCACCTGGAATGGGGGGTATACCACTGGTTGGTTCAAGATATTT
TRGJ1/TRGJ2 | TRGV4 | few | CATWLSPYKKLF | TGTGCCACCTGGTTGAGTCCTTATAAGAAACTCTTT
TRGJ1/TRGJ2 | TRGV4 | medium-sized | CATWDGPWYKKLF | TGTGCCACCTGGGATGGGCCGTGGTATAAGAAACTCTTT
TRGJ1/TRGJ2 | TRGV3 | few | CATWDLGCPVYYKKLF | TGTGCCACCTGGGACCTAGGCTGCCCCGTTTATTATAAGAAACTCTTT
TRGJ1/TRGJ2 | TRGV8 | few | CATWEHLYYKKLF | TGTGCCACCTGGGAGCATCTTTATTATAAGAAACTCTTT
TRGJ1/TRGJ2 | TRGV2 | - | CATWDGLGEKLF | TGTGCCACCTGGGACGGGCTCGGTGAGAAACTCTTT
TRGJ1/TRGJ2 | TRGV2 | few | CATWDGRDYKKLF | TGTGCCACCTGGGACGGGCGAGACTATAAGAAACTCTTT
TRGJP2 | TRGV4 | - | CATWDGRGSSDWIKTF | TGTGCCACCTGGGATGGGCGGGGTAGTAGTGATTGGATCAAGACGTTT
TRGJ1/TRGJ2 | TRGV9 | few | CALWEVTGYKKLF | TGTGCCTTGTGGGAGGTGACCGGTTATAAGAAACTCTTT
TRGJ1/TRGJ2 | TRGV8 | few | CATWVPPRHYKKLF | TGTGCCACCTGGGTTCCACCAAGGCATTATAAGAAACTCTTT
TRGJ1/TRGJ2 | TRGV5 | - | CATWDPDYYYKKLF | TGTGCCACCTGGGATCCGGATTATTATTATAAGAAACTCTTT
TRGJ1/TRGJ2 | TRGV3 | - | CATWDRPYRLYYKKLF | TGTGCCACCTGGGACAGGCCGTACCGACTTTATTATAAGAAACTCTTT
TRGJ1/TRGJ2 | TRGV9 | - | CALWEAMENYYKKLF | TGTGCCTTGTGGGAGGCCATGGAGAATTATTATAAGAAACTCTTT
TRGJ1/TRGJ2 | TRGV8 | few | CATWDRGYKKLF | TGTGCCACCTGGGATAGAGGCTATAAGAAACTCTTT
TRGJP1 | TRGV8 | - | CATWEGSGWFKIF | TGTGCCACCTGGGAAGGTTCTGGTTGGTTCAAGATATTT
TRGJ1/TRGJ2 | TRGV8 | - | CATWESSYKKLF | TGTGCCACCTGGGAGAGCAGTTATAAGAAACTCTTT